This T cell receptor (beta chain) was captured in a study of T cells in Graves' hyperthyroidism and ophthalmopathy (dated by TCRdb to the late 2010s). As for the study more broadly: Peripheral blood samples were taken at initial diagnosis, before any treatment was given. Whether ophthalmopathy could be predicted prospectively was tested in an independent validation cohort made up of 18 to 20 hyperthyroidism patients plus 17 patients who later progressed to ophthalmopathy. In addition, the study compared T-cell repertoires in thyroid tissue and in blood from roughly six Graves' hyperthyroidism patients. Following sampling, methimazole starting at 30 mg daily was given to hyperthyroidism patients, and high-dose intravenous methylprednisolone was given to ophthalmopathy patients. The 75 to 100 discovery patients were divided at random into training and test sets in a 7:3 ratio. The paper reports TCR Vbeta CDR3 sequencing of 130 to 150 peripheral blood samples: under 45 ophthalmopathy, around 80 hyperthyroidism and about 17 progressor patients. A discovery cohort of roughly 100 patients, approximately 44 with Graves' ophthalmopathy and more than 55 with stable Graves' hyperthyroidism, was used to find distinguishing TCR V-J signatures. Summary of the overall study and its limitations: Ophthalmopathy was separated from stable hyperthyroidism by a 13 V-J signature model, with just over 85% sensitivity and about 81% specificity obtained in cross-validation and 80%/75% obtained in testing. Most expanded thyroid clonotypes (frequency above 0.001) were also detected in blood, a finding suggesting that blood repertoires may reflect thyroid immune responses. Sample size was not statistically predetermined, and blinding of investigators to group allocation was not performed. During validation, the model predicted progression to ophthalmopathy a median of around 6 months ahead of onset, with 60% to 71% sensitivity and almost 75% specificity.

The TCR beta CDR3 regions were amplified from the RNA transcripts. The first round of RT-PCR for the TCR CDR3 was performed with the HTBI primer set and the Qiagen OneStep RT-PCR kit. The libraries were constructed in a second round of multiplex PCR and then size-selected and purified. Paired-end sequencing of the libraries was performed with 100 bp reads on an Illumina HiSeq2000. On the authors' methods: SOAPnuke was used to process the raw data, throwing out any read that contained adapters or uncalled bases, had a mean Phred below 15, or lacked an exact constant-primer or identifier match. High-quality paired reads were merged with COPE v1.2.5, and unique nucleotide sequences were defined as clonotypes. Clonotypes were aligned to IMGT TRBV, TRBD and TRBJ reference segments using MiTCR v1.1. The analysis included only V-J combinations with a frequency above 0.0001, which together covered 99.2% of the repertoires. The TCS score was defined as the ratio of F50 (clonal expansion) to E x V (chaos), calculated using BLOSUM62-based TCRdist between CDR3 peptides within each V-J. Welch's t-statistics and random forest reduced 500 to 650 V-J features to some 14, which were used in a naive Bayes classifier (R e1071). TCRdb itself trimmed the public reads at Q25 with fastp, ran MiXCR and retained productive beta chains. CDR3 protein duplicates are merged, each entry listing the most common genes and DNA. The V and J calls here are based on TCRdb, not the publication. The sample table contains 300,000 to 500,000 distinct CDR3 sequences; only one count was recorded for more than 12% of them. 28% of the sample goes to the ten largest clones.

The table lists this clonotype with many counts. Its antigen remains undetermined. No quality values exist for individual bases; no much larger clone is one base distant. Moderately to severely active disease, a Clinical Activity Score of at least 3, a NOSPECS grade of at least 4, and a duration under 3 months were present in ophthalmopathy patients. Any patient with an uncontrolled infection, another autoimmune disease, pregnancy or lactation was excluded. Clinical symptoms, serum thyroxine and TRAb, thyroid ultrasound, and orbital computed tomography formed the basis for the diagnoses. Ficoll-Paque density gradient centrifugation was used to isolate PBMCs from about 9 ml of fresh peripheral blood. Total RNA was extracted using Trizol reagent, and RNA quality was assessed on an Agilent 2100 Bioanalyzer. Clipping removes 3 bases from V and 7 bases from J, with 8 as the unmatched junction base count. Including the terminal cysteine and phenylalanine, the CDR3 comprises 15 residues. Just the 45-base CDR3 DNA is kept, in frame starting at base 1. The CDR1 and CDR2 encoded by the germline V gene (reference sequence) are LGHDT and YNNKEL.

Sequencing was done on a sample of blood. Rearrangement joined TRBV3-1 to TRBJ2-7, and TRBD2 matches 11 of the central bases. This TCR was sampled from a man aged 45-60 years with Graves' ophthalmopathy. Here is the DNA: TGTGCCAGCAGCCATAGCGGGAGGGCCTTGGATGAGCAGTACTTC. This encodes CASSHSGRALDEQYF.